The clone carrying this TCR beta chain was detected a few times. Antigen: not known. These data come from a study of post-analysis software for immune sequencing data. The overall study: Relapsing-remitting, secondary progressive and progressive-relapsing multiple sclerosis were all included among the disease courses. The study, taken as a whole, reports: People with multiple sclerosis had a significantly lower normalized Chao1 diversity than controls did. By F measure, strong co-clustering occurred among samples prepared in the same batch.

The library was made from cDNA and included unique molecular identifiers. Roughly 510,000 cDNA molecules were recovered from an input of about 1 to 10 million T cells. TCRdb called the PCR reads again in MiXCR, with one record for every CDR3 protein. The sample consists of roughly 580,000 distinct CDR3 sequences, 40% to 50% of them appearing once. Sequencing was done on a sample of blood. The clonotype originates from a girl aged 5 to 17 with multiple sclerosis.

The CDR3 protein is CASSRDQHNEQFF. The CDR3, as DNA: TGTGCCAGCAGCCGGGACCAGCACAATGAGCAGTTCTTC. The chain couples TRBV7-9 to TRBJ2-1, with D perhaps given as TRBD1 or TRBD2 (5 bases each). The CDR3 is made up of 13 amino acids. V gave up 5 bases and J gave up 5 bases, with 10 bases separating them. Germline CDR1 reads SEHNR; CDR2 reads FQNEAQ (reference sequence).